The clone carrying this T cell receptor (beta chain) was found a few times. Across about two dozen US areas, participants ranged in age from about 18 to 90 years. The data belong to a study of blood T cell repertoires in COVID-19. Study-wide background: The United States, Italy and Spain provided the acute and convalescent COVID-19 samples.

Original analysis: Estimated nucleated cell counts came from reference gene primer amplification. Sequencing was performed with immunoSEQ multiplex PCR; in TCRdb, only in-frame clones are kept and a portion is missing. The V and J calls and the clone size are those of that table, but D and trimming were determined from the DNA. The table lists a few hundred thousand clones, about 79% of them singletons. V lost 3 bases to trimming and J lost 5 bases; unmatched junction nucleotides: 7. Looked up from germline, CDR1 is SGDLS and CDR2 is YYNGEE. The CDR3 runs 15 residues. The sample taken for sequencing was PBMCs or T cells enriched from blood (not recorded which). The chain is built from TRBV9 and TRBJ1-2; 10 bases align to TRBD1. This clonotype was sampled from a woman aged 40 to 55 with acute COVID-19. CDR3 in amino acids: CASSASGTGVYGYTF. The CDR3 nucleotides read TGTGCCAGCAGCGCCTCGGGGACAGGGGTGTATGGCTACACCTTC. Together with reference TRBV9 and TRBJ1-2, the CDR3 gives the full variable domain: DSGVTQTPKHLITATGQRVTLRCSPRSGDLSVYWYQQSLDQGLQFLIQYYNGEERAKGNILERFSAQQFPDLHSELNLSSLELGDSALYFCASSASGTGVYGYTFGSGTRLTVV.